Each of the 25 T cell receptor beta chains below was sequenced from the same sample in a study of T-cell reconstitution after alpha-beta-depleted transplantation in children. Molecular barcoding with unique molecular identifiers was used for the TCRbeta library. TCRdb analysed the PCR reads with MiXCR anew, one entry per CDR3 protein. The sample consists of approximately 490,000 distinct CDR3 sequences, around 12% of them appearing once. The material sequenced was PBMCs from the stem cell graft donor, taken from the stem cell graft. The receptor set was obtained from a human donor who donated a stem cell graft to a child with combined immunodeficiency.

There are many counts of this clonotype. V usage is TRBV3-1 and J usage is TRBJ2-3; D is possibly TRBD2 (5 bases). V was shortened by 4 bases and J by 2 bases, with 10 bases between the two germline ends. The CDR3 extends over 14 amino acids. Germline V gene data show CDR1 as LGHDT and CDR2 as YNNKEL (reference sequence). The CDR3 region has the DNA TGTGCCAGCAGCCGAAGGACTCTCACAGATACGCAGTATTTT. Protein sequence: CASSRRTLTDTQYF.

This clonotype was detected only a few times. J is TRBJ1-2 and V is TRBV20-1, with unresolved D. The germline V gene encodes CDR1 DFQATT and CDR2 SNEGSKA (reference sequence). Trimming pared 3 bases from V and 5 bases from J, leaving 16 bases between. The CDR3 sequence is 14 residues long. CDR3 DNA: TGCAGTGCTAGCGGTAGGACGAATCCTTATGGCTACACCTTC. It translates to CSASGRTNPYGYTF.

In this sample, this clonotype turned up many times. The chain is built from TRBV12-3 or TRBV12-4 and TRBJ2-3; D not resolved. The CDR3 has 15 residues. Trimming cost V 5 bases and J 0 bases, with 12 bases left between them. In DNA form, the CDR3 reads TGTGCCAGCAGTCGAATACCCTTTAGCACAGATACGCAGTATTTT. The encoded protein is CASSRIPFSTDTQYF.

The chain couples TRBV20-1 to TRBJ2-1, with D possibly TRBD2 on 6 matching bases. From germline, CDR1 is DFQATT and CDR2 SNEGSKA (reference sequence). Trimming pared 5 bases from V and 3 bases from J, leaving 8 bases between. The length of the CDR3 is 12 residues. In DNA form, the CDR3 reads TGCAGTGCTCCGGACTACTACAATGAGCAGTTCTTC. As protein: CSAPDYYNEQFF.

This clonotype turned up a few times. CDR3 sequence (DNA): TGTGCCACCTCAGCGGCGGGAGAGACCCAGTACTTC. Translation gives CATSAAGETQYF. The chain combines TRBV6-2 or TRBV6-3 with TRBJ2-5, with D possibly TRBD2 on 5 matching bases. Between the trimmed V and J ends, which lost 10 bases and 4 bases, there was a span of 13 bases. CDR1 is MNHEY and CDR2 is SVGEGT in the germline V gene. This CDR3 is built from 12 residues.

The chain combines TRBV7-2 with TRBJ2-7; TRBD1 agrees at 8 bases. Germline CDR1 SGHTA, CDR2 FQGNSA. V dropped 1 base and J dropped 8; count of bases not matched to a gene: 10. The CDR3 loop spans 15 amino acids. This chain's CDR3 is CASSLEGTGPTQQYF. CDR3 in DNA: TGTGCCAGCAGCTTAGAGGGGACAGGACCTACGCAGCAGTACTTC.

The chain joins TRBV2 to TRBJ2-5; D is undetermined. The germline V and J ends were trimmed by 3 bases and 1 base, with 12 bases remaining between them. Germline V gives CDR1 SNHLY, CDR2 FYNNEI. The length of the CDR3 is 15 residues. CDR3 amino acids: CASSEMGLGQETQYF. As DNA, the CDR3 is TGTGCCAGCAGTGAGATGGGGTTAGGCCAAGAGACCCAGTACTTC. Looking up the rest from reference TRBV2 and TRBJ2-5 gives the full variable domain: EPEVTQTPSHQVTQMGQEVILRCVPISNHLYFYWYRQILGQKVEFLVSFYNNEISEKSEIFDDQFSVERPDGSNFTLKIRSTKLEDSAMYFCASSEMGLGQETQYFGPGTRLLVL.

This clonotype was recorded at least ten times. The V gene is TRBV7-2, the J gene TRBJ2-2; possible D gene TRBD2, 5 bases. The germline CDR1 and CDR2 sequences are SGHTA and FQGNSA. The CDR3 has 13 amino acids. V was trimmed by 3 bases and J by 6 bases, leaving 8 bases between them. DNA for the CDR3: TGTGCCAGCAGCTTCGACGGGGCCGGGGAGCTGTTTTTT. Residues: CASSFDGAGELFF.

This clonotype was counted at least ten times. V is TRBV12-3 or TRBV12-4 and J is TRBJ1-3; weak D call: TRBD1 (5 bases). Between the trimmed V and J ends, which lost 6 bases and 0 bases, there was a span of 12 bases. The CDR3 covers 15 residues. This CDR3 reads CASSGGRTSGNTIYF. CDR3 sequence (DNA): TGTGCCAGCAGCGGGGGGAGGACCTCTGGAAACACCATATATTTT.

The chain recombines TRBV20-1 with TRBJ2-2; perhaps TRBD1 as D (6 bases). This CDR3 contains 16 residues. CDR1 is DFQATT, CDR2 SNEGSKA, per germline (reference sequence). Trimming took off 0 bases at V and 0 bases at J, with 11 bases between the two ends. The CDR3 sequence is CSARDMWTANTGELFF. The CDR3 nucleotides are TGCAGTGCTAGAGATATGTGGACAGCGAACACCGGGGAGCTGTTTTTT.

The chain has TRBV11-2 and TRBJ1-1, with D tentatively TRBD1 (5 bases). The CDR3 runs to 18 residues. Germline V lookup: CDR1 SGHAT, CDR2 FQNNGV. The V gene lost 4 bases and the J gene lost 2 bases, with 23 bases spanning the gap. CDR3 sequence reads: CASSSRIGERHQNTEAFF. DNA for the CDR3: TGTGCCAGCAGCTCTAGAATAGGGGAAAGGCACCAAAACACTGAAGCTTTCTTT. The full variable domain, completed using reference TRBV11-2 and TRBJ1-1, is EAGVAQSPRYKIIEKRQSVAFWCNPISGHATLYWYQQILGQGPKLLIQFQNNGVVDDSQLPKDRFSAERLKGVDSTLKIQPAKLEDSAVYLCASSSRIGERHQNTEAFFGQGTRLTVV.

This clonotype was found a few times. The chain links TRBV5-1 to TRBJ2-6, with D unclear. The germline V and J ends were trimmed by 1 base and 0 bases, with 8 bases remaining between them. The CDR3 runs to 16 residues. Looked up from germline, CDR1 is SGHRS and CDR2 is YFSETQ. The CDR3 protein is CASSLNPGSGANVLTF. CDR3 bases: TGCGCCAGCAGCTTGAATCCGGGCTCTGGGGCCAACGTCCTGACTTTC.

As concerns this clonotype: Being one base from a much bigger clone, this may be a read error. This rearrangement joins TRBV6-1 to TRBJ1-6; D may be TRBD1 (5 bases). This CDR3 region has 14 residues. The V gene lost 7 bases and the J gene lost 12 bases, with 19 bases spanning the gap. Germline assignment: CDR1 MNHNS and CDR2 SASEGT. Written as DNA, the CDR3 is TGTGCCAGCATCTCCAATGCGGGGGAAGGACCCCTCCACTTT. Translation: CASISNAGEGPLHF.

This clonotype was recorded many times. The chain recombines TRBV6-1 with TRBJ2-4; D not resolved. The ends were cut back, 5 bases at V and 0 bases at J, with 11 bases in the middle. Germline V gene data show CDR1 as MNHNS and CDR2 as SASEGT. The CDR3 totals 15 residues. CDR3 loop: CASSTSGEAKNIQYF. In nucleotides, the CDR3 is TGTGCCAGCAGTACCTCCGGCGAAGCCAAAAACATTCAGTACTTC.

Note on this clonotype: One end of the junction does not line up with germline, which may come from a read error. The chain recombines TRBV7-8 with TRBJ2-7, with 8 bases matching TRBD2. Germline V gives CDR1 SGHVS, CDR2 FQNEAQ. This CDR3 region has 14 residues. The chain's CDR3 is CASSPSGRVVEQCF. The CDR3 DNA reads TGTGCCAGCAGCCCGAGCGGGAGAGTAGTCGAGCAGTGCTTC. The variable domain in full, completed from reference TRBV7-8 and TRBJ2-7, reads GAGVSQSPRYKVAKRGQDVALRCDPISGHVSLFWYQQALGQGPEFLTYFQNEAQLDKSGLPSDRFFAERPEGSVSTLKIQRTQQEDSAVYLCASSPSGRVVEQCFGPGTRLTVT.

The chain links TRBV30 to TRBJ1-2; D uncertain. Germline-derived CDR1 and CDR2 are GTSNPN and SVGIG (reference sequence). This CDR3 is 13 amino acids long. V was clipped by 7 bases and J by 3 bases, with 15 bases between them. CDR3 residues: CAYHRVGDYGYTF. The CDR3 DNA follows: TGTGCCTACCACCGGGTTGGTGACTATGGCTACACCTTC. Looking up the rest from reference TRBV30 and TRBJ1-2 gives the full variable domain: SQTIHQWPATLVQPVGSPLSLECTVEGTSNPNLYWYRQAAGRGLQLLFYSVGIGQISSEVPQNLSASRPQDRQFILSSKKLLLSDSGFYLCAYHRVGDYGYTFGSGTRLTVV.

This clonotype was counted a few times. V gene TRBV10-3 combines with J gene TRBJ2-5, with D perhaps matching TRBD1 (5 bases). CDR1 ENHRY and CDR2 SYGVKD come from the germline V gene. V lost 0 bases and J lost 5, with 10 bases in between. CDR3 length equals 14 residues. CDR3 residues: CAISESTGGETQYF. The CDR3 DNA follows: TGTGCCATCAGTGAGTCAACAGGCGGTGAGACCCAGTACTTC.

This clonotype was seen only a few times. The CDR3 DNA reads TGTGCCAGCGGTAGGCCAGGGCTGGATTCCTACGAGCAGTACTTC. Amino acids: CASGRPGLDSYEQYF. The chain uses TRBV7-9 and TRBJ2-7; D is possibly TRBD1 (5 bases). Trimming removed 8 bases at V and 1 base at J, with 18 bases between. The germline CDR1 and CDR2 sequences are SEHNR and FQNEAQ (reference sequence). The CDR3 is 15 residues long.

CDR3: CASSYGAGRDEQFF. The DNA of the CDR3 is TGTGCCAGCAGCTATGGGGCTGGGAGGGATGAGCAGTTCTTC. This chain connects TRBV7-2 to TRBJ2-1; 7 positions match TRBD2. The CDR3 consists of 14 residues. V lost 4 bases to trimming and J lost 8 bases; unmatched junction nucleotides: 8. The germline gives CDR1 SGHTA, CDR2 FQGNSA.

This clonotype was recorded at least ten times. The J gene is TRBJ2-5, the V gene TRBV20-1, with D possibly being TRBD1 or TRBD2 (5 bases each). The CDR3 loop spans 13 amino acids. Trimming pared 0 bases from V and 5 bases from J, leaving 10 bases between. CDR1 is DFQATT and CDR2 is SNEGSKA in the germline V gene (reference sequence). CDR3 sequence (DNA): TGCAGTGCTAGAGATAACGGGGCTGAGACCCAGTACTTC. As protein: CSARDNGAETQYF.

V and J are TRBV14 and TRBJ2-3, with TRBD2 as a possible D gene (6 bases). CDR1 SGHDN and CDR2 FVKESK come from the germline V gene. Trimming cost V 3 bases and J 1 base, with 17 bases left between them. The CDR3 sequence is 17 residues long. CDR3 in DNA: TGTGCCAGCAGCCACGCTAAGGGACTTAGCGGCACAGATACGCAGTATTTT. As protein: CASSHAKGLSGTDTQYF.

This clonotype occurred a few times. V is TRBV29-1 and J is TRBJ2-7; TRBD2 aligns across 13 bases. The germline gives CDR1 SQVTM, CDR2 ANQGSEA. Trimming removed 4 bases from V and 3 bases from J; junction bases left unmatched: 0. This CDR3 spans 13 amino acids. The CDR3 spells CSVGTSGGYEQYF. The CDR3 DNA follows: TGCAGCGTTGGGACTAGCGGGGGCTACGAGCAGTACTTC.

This clonotype has a handful of counts. CDR3 bases: TGTGCCAGCAGCTTAGGGGACAGCGGTTTCTACGAGCAGTACTTC. Translation gives CASSLGDSGFYEQYF. The chain joins TRBV7-2 to TRBJ2-7; 7 nucleotides match TRBD1. This CDR3 is 15 amino acids long. The trim removed 1 base at V and 3 bases at J, leaving 6 bases unmatched. Germline values: CDR1 SGHTA, CDR2 FQGNSA. Filled out from reference TRBV7-2 and TRBJ2-7, the complete variable domain reads GAGVSQSPSNKVTEKGKDVELRCDPISGHTALYWYRQSLGQGLEFLIYFQGNSAPDKSGLPSDRFSAERTGGSVSTLTIQRTQQEDSAVYLCASSLGDSGFYEQYFGPGTRLTVT.

The chain employs TRBV19 and TRBJ2-1; weak D call: TRBD2 (5 bases). V lost 6 bases and J lost 7, with 16 bases in between. The CDR3 has 14 amino acids. Per germline, CDR1 LNHDA and CDR2 SQIVND (reference sequence). The CDR3 protein is CASREPLAGNEQFF. CDR3 coding DNA: TGTGCCAGTAGGGAGCCTCTGGCGGGTAATGAGCAGTTCTTC.

The chain links TRBV14 to TRBJ2-7, with TRBD1 matching 8 bases. The V segment lost 4 bases and the J segment 2 bases; nucleotides outside the gene matches: 7. The CDR3 has 15 residues. Germline assignment: CDR1 SGHDN and CDR2 FVKESK. For the CDR3, the DNA is TGTGCCAGCAGCCCTATAGGACAGGGCCCCTACGAGCAGTACTTC. It is translated as CASSPIGQGPYEQYF.